The clone carrying this T cell receptor (beta chain) came up many times. Its target is unknown. Germline V gene lookup returns CDR1 WSHSY and CDR2 SAAADI. The CDR3 sequence is 11 residues long. Trimming left V 6 bases short and J 0 bases short, with 3 bases between. This specimen belongs to a study of tumor-infiltrating lymphocytes in primary liver carcinoma. Overall study context: The patients included men and women who were aged 30 to 69 years. Study-wide results and limits: The top-250-clone fraction was significantly higher in tumors than in blood (p = 0.039).

It was from approximately 20-30 mg of unsorted bulk tissue that RNA and DNA were co-extracted. Chronic HBV infection affected patients, none of whom had received treatment. TCR beta cDNA was prepared out of around 460 ng total RNA by means of a constant-region primer. Libraries covering TCR beta were generated through three nested multiplex PCR rounds (using a slightly modified ARM-PCR). Primers for the first two PCR rounds were TRBV1-TRBV30 forward primers and a C-beta reverse primer (10 cycles per round). One entry per CDR3 protein results from TCRdb running MiXCR on the multiplex PCR reads. Here the sample spans approximately 73,000 distinct CDR3 sequences, roughly three quarters being singletons.

This receptor was identified in a man aged 35-49 years with primary liver carcinoma and hepatitis B virus infection. Sequencing was done on a sample of liver tumor tissue from sampling region 4. Indicated subset: tumor region T4, right-lateral pole. The rearrangement joins TRBV10-2 to TRBJ2-7, with unresolved D. The CDR3 DNA reads TGCGCCAGCAGACACTCCTACGAGCAGTACTTC. Translated, it gives CASRHSYEQYF.